These 4 T cell receptor beta chains were sequenced from one sample in a study of T cell responses to AZD1222 COVID-19 vaccine. Repertoires were generated with immunoSEQ multiplex PCR, while TCRdb's copy carries only in-frame clones and drops some. The top ten hold 4% to 6% of the sample, which has tens of thousands of clones, under 95% seen once. The input for sequencing was peripheral blood, taken on day 0 of MenACWY control vaccination. Receptors were obtained from an adult in good health.

CDR3 loop: CASSLTLEGGYTF. Here the CDR3 DNA reads TGCGCCAGCAGCTTGACCCTCGAGGGAGGCTACACCTTC. V gene TRBV5-1 combines with J gene TRBJ1-2; D is uncertain. Germline V lookup: CDR1 SGHRS, CDR2 YFSETQ. Deletions cut 1 base from V and 8 bases from J, with 12 bases between. The CDR3 has 13 amino acids.

In its sample, this clone was seen once. The chain recombines TRBV6-1 with TRBJ1-3; D gene uncertain. CDR1 and CDR2 (germline): MNHNS, SASEGT. This CDR3 spans 14 amino acids. V was cut by 2 bases and J by 3 bases, with 8 bases left in between. CDR3 region: CASSEMPLGNTIYF. CDR3 coding DNA: TGTGCCAGCAGTGAAATGCCACTTGGAAACACCATATATTTT.

This chain connects TRBV19 to TRBJ2-7, with 7 bases fitting TRBD1. Per germline, CDR1 LNHDA and CDR2 SQIVND (reference sequence). The length of the CDR3 is 14 residues. V dropped 7 bases and J dropped 2; count of bases not matched to a gene: 8. CDR3 protein: CASKRTGETYEQYF. DNA of the CDR3: TGTGCCAGTAAAAGGACAGGAGAAACCTACGAGCAGTACTTC.

The rearrangement joins TRBV10-2 to TRBJ1-4; maybe TRBD1 (6 bases). The CDR3 length is 14 residues. The V end lost 2 bases, the J end lost 5 bases, and 9 bases lay between the germline ends. Germline lookup yields CDR1 WSHSY and CDR2 SAAADI. This chain's CDR3 is CASSEPGQNEKLFF. Written as DNA, the CDR3 is TGCGCCAGCAGTGAGCCAGGACAGAATGAAAAACTGTTTTTT.